Below are 14 T cell receptor beta chains sequenced from a single sample in a study of cytotoxic CD8 clonotypes in ibrutinib-treated CLL. Generated by immunoSEQ multiplex PCR, the TCRdb table keeps only in-frame clones and is missing some. The sample holds approximately 30,000 clones, about 70% seen once. This specimen consisted of PBMCs, obtained after 24 months of ibrutinib treatment. The receptors were gathered from a human donor with chronic lymphocytic leukemia.

V usage is TRBV19 and J usage is TRBJ1-1; weak D call: TRBD1 (5 bases). Germline V gene sequence: CDR1 LNHDA, CDR2 SQIVND (reference sequence). The CDR3 is made up of 16 amino acids. Trimming stripped 6 bases from V and 1 base from J, with 18 bases between. This CDR3 is CASRPNPGTANTEAFF. The CDR3 bases are TGTGCCAGTAGGCCAAACCCCGGGACGGCGAACACTGAAGCTTTCTTT. The full variable domain, with the rest looked up from reference TRBV19 and TRBJ1-1, is DGGITQSPKYLFRKEGQNVTLSCEQNLNHDAMYWYRQDPGQGLRLIYYSQIVNDFQKGDIAEGYSVSREKKESFPLTVTSAQKNPTAFYLCASRPNPGTANTEAFFGQGTRLTVV.

This chain uses TRBV28 with TRBJ2-7; a weak D match, TRBD2 (6 bases). Between the trimmed V and J ends, which lost 8 bases and 5 bases, there was a span of 19 bases. Germline V gene data show CDR1 as MDHEN and CDR2 as SYDVKM. The length of the CDR3 is 14 residues. The CDR3 DNA reads as TGTGCCAGCTGCTCCCTTTCGGGGGTCCACGAGCAGTACTTC. Translation: CASCSLSGVHEQYF. Supplemented by reference TRBV28 and TRBJ2-7, the full variable domain reads DVKVTQSSRYLVKRTGEKVFLECVQDMDHENMFWYRQDPGLGLRLIYFSYDVKMKEKGDIPEGYSVSREKKERFSLILESASTNQTSMYLCASCSLSGVHEQYFGPGTRLTVT.

In nucleotides, the CDR3 is TGTGCCAGCAGCCGACTAGCGGGGGGGGTCACAGATACGCAGTATTTT. Its translation: CASSRLAGGVTDTQYF. The chain employs TRBV27 and TRBJ2-3; 14 nucleotides align to TRBD2. The CDR3 runs 16 residues. From germline, CDR1 is MNHEY and CDR2 SMNVEV (reference sequence). V lost 6 bases and J lost 2; bases outside the gene matches: 4.

The chain combines TRBV6-5 with TRBJ1-5; D uncertain. With 2 bases removed from V and 10 bases from J, the gap between germline ends came to 12 bases. The germline CDR1 and CDR2 sequences are MNHEY and SVGAGI. CDR3 length: 13 amino acids. The DNA for the CDR3 is TGTGCCAGCAGTTACGGGGTTAAAGATCCCCAGCATTTT. Its translation is CASSYGVKDPQHF.

This clone was observed a single time. The chain is built from TRBV28 and TRBJ2-1; D is possibly TRBD1 (6 bases). Per the germline V gene, CDR1 is MDHEN and CDR2 is SYDVKM. The CDR3 is 14 residues long. V lost 1 base and J lost 5, with 9 bases in between. For the CDR3, the DNA is TGTGCCAGCAGTTTATCCAGGGGCAACAATGAGCAGTTCTTC. It specifies CASSLSRGNNEQFF.

This chain joins TRBV27 and TRBJ2-1, with TRBD1 matching 7 bases. This CDR3 comprises 14 residues. The ends lost 3 bases at V and 3 bases at J; junction bases unmatched: 2. CDR1 and CDR2 from the germline V gene are MNHEY and SMNVEV (reference sequence). The CDR3 nucleotides are TGTGCCAGCAGTTTGCGGACAGGCTACAATGAGCAGTTCTTC. Translated: CASSLRTGYNEQFF.

This chain joins TRBV9 and TRBJ1-1; D gene ambiguous. Trimming stripped 0 bases from V and 3 bases from J, with 3 bases between. Germline V gives CDR1 SGDLS, CDR2 YYNGEE. This CDR3 has 12 amino acids. The DNA for the CDR3 is TGTGCCAGCAGCGTAGGTTACACTGAAGCTTTCTTT. Its protein product is CASSVGYTEAFF. Full variable domain (remainder filled in from reference TRBV9 and TRBJ1-1): DSGVTQTPKHLITATGQRVTLRCSPRSGDLSVYWYQQSLDQGLQFLIQYYNGEERAKGNILERFSAQQFPDLHSELNLSSLELGDSALYFCASSVGYTEAFFGQGTRLTVV.

V usage is TRBV7-3 and J usage is TRBJ1-1, with D tentatively TRBD1 (5 bases). The V end lost 4 bases, the J end lost 1 base, and 10 bases lay between the germline ends. Germline CDR1 is SGHTA and CDR2 is FQGTGA. The CDR3 consists of 14 residues. CDR3 in DNA: TGTGCCAGCAGCTCCGGGACTTCGAACACTGAAGCTTTCTTT. Translation gives CASSSGTSNTEAFF.

V usage is TRBV7-2 and J usage is TRBJ1-2, with 7 bases that match TRBD1. This CDR3 comprises 17 residues. V lost 3 bases to trimming and J lost 1 base; unmatched junction nucleotides: 11. Germline values: CDR1 SGHTA, CDR2 FQGNSA. The CDR3 spells CASSLTSRGVYNYGYTF. The CDR3 nucleotides are TGTGCCAGCAGCTTGACATCCAGGGGGGTATATAACTATGGCTACACCTTC.

The chain joins TRBV5-1 to TRBJ2-5; D gene ambiguous. V lost 1 base to trimming and J lost 3 bases, with 7 bases between them. Germline V gives CDR1 SGHRS, CDR2 YFSETQ. This CDR3 has 13 residues. CDR3: CASSLRQKETQYF. The CDR3 DNA is TGCGCCAGCAGCTTGCGGCAGAAAGAGACCCAGTACTTC.

CDR3 sequence reads: CASSPEVTDLHGYTF. CDR3 DNA: TGTGCCAGTAGTCCGGAGGTAACAGACCTCCATGGCTACACCTTC. V is TRBV19 and J is TRBJ1-2; D unresolved. The CDR3 is made up of 15 amino acids. CDR1 and CDR2 (germline): LNHDA, SQIVND (reference sequence). Trimming took 5 bases from V and 6 from J, leaving 19 bases between them.

The chain couples TRBV19 to TRBJ1-5, with D unresolved. Germline V gene sequence: CDR1 LNHDA, CDR2 SQIVND (reference sequence). The ends were cut back, 6 bases at V and 3 bases at J, with 12 bases in the middle. The CDR3 is 14 amino acids. CDR3 sequence: CASSLLPDNQPQHF. DNA for the CDR3: TGTGCCAGTAGCCTCCTCCCAGACAATCAGCCCCAGCATTTT.

The chain recombines TRBV7-9 with TRBJ1-3; maybe TRBD1 (5 bases). With 5 bases removed from V and 0 bases from J, the gap between germline ends came to 8 bases. Per germline, CDR1 SEHNR and CDR2 FQNEAQ (reference sequence). The CDR3 runs to 14 residues. The CDR3 sequence is CASSLDNSGNTIYF. In nucleotides, the CDR3 is TGTGCCAGCAGCCTGGACAACTCTGGAAACACCATATATTTT.

V and J are TRBV7-9 and TRBJ1-4; TRBD1 matches at 8 bases. V dropped 5 bases and J dropped 7; count of bases not matched to a gene: 6. There are 14 residues in the CDR3. In germline, CDR1 is SEHNR, CDR2 FQNEAQ (reference sequence). The chain's CDR3 is CASSLQGVAEKLFF. DNA of the CDR3: TGTGCCAGCAGCCTACAGGGGGTGGCTGAAAAACTGTTTTTT. The full variable domain, completed using reference TRBV7-9 and TRBJ1-4, is DTGVSQNPRHKITKRGQNVTFRCDPISEHNRLYWYRQTLGQGPEFLTYFQNEAQLEKSRLLSDRFSAERPKGSFSTLEIQRTEQGDSAMYLCASSLQGVAEKLFFGSGTQLSVL.